These T cell receptor beta chains were read from a single sample in a study of blood T cell repertoires in COVID-19. Only in-frame clones appear in the TCRdb table, and some are missing; sequencing was by immunoSEQ multiplex PCR. Here the sample spans roughly 700,000 clones, about 90% being singletons. Sequenced input: peripheral blood. The receptor set was obtained from a young woman with acute or convalescent COVID-19. Both conserved end residues are part of each CDR3. The order of the fields is CDR3 DNA, CDR3 protein, D gene, J gene, clone size, V gene. The D gene is left open where the match is weak. Clone size is not always given. Where it is, it says once, few, many or a class for expanded clones.

CDR3nt: TGTGCCAGCAGCCCCGGGACAGGGCTTCCCGGGGAGCTGTTTTTT; CDR3aa: CASSPGTGLPGELFF; d_gene: TRBD1; j_gene: TRBJ2-2; abundance: once; v_gene: TRBV5-6
CDR3nt: TGTGCCAGCAGCGACCGGACTAGCGTCAGTGAGCAGTTCTTC; CDR3aa: CASSDRTSVSEQFF; d_gene: TRBD2; j_gene: TRBJ2-1; abundance: -; v_gene: TRBV9
CDR3nt: TGCAGTGCTACCTTAAACTATGGCTACACCTTC; CDR3aa: CSATLNYGYTF; d_gene: -; j_gene: TRBJ1-2; abundance: -; v_gene: TRBV20-1
CDR3nt: TGTGCCAGCAGCTTATCTTCGGGTTTCCTCTATGGCTACACCTTC; CDR3aa: CASSLSSGFLYGYTF; d_gene: -; j_gene: TRBJ1-2; abundance: -; v_gene: TRBV11-2
CDR3nt: TGTGCCAGCAGGGGAGACAGGGGGTGGGGGAGCAATCAGCCCCAGCATTTT; CDR3aa: CASRGDRGWGSNQPQHF; d_gene: TRBD1; j_gene: TRBJ1-5; abundance: -; v_gene: TRBV28
CDR3nt: TGTGCCAGTAGCTTTGGGAGGGCCGGGGAGCTGTTTTTT; CDR3aa: CASSFGRAGELFF; d_gene: TRBD2; j_gene: TRBJ2-2; abundance: -; v_gene: TRBV19
CDR3nt: TGCACCAGCGGGGGACTAGCTGGCACAGATACGCAGTATTTT; CDR3aa: CTSGGLAGTDTQYF; d_gene: -; j_gene: TRBJ2-3; abundance: -; v_gene: TRBV1
CDR3nt: TGTGCCAGCACCGAAGATCGGGACAGTCGTGTTTCGTCCTATAATTCACCCCTCCACTTT; CDR3aa: CASTEDRDSRVSSYNSPLHF; d_gene: TRBD1; j_gene: TRBJ1-6; abundance: -; v_gene: TRBV9
CDR3nt: TGTGCCTGGAGAGTAGGGGACAGGGTCAACACTGAAGCTTTCTTT; CDR3aa: CAWRVGDRVNTEAFF; d_gene: TRBD1; j_gene: TRBJ1-1; abundance: few; v_gene: TRBV30
CDR3nt: TGTGCCAGCAGCTTGCGGACAGGGGGTTTTAGTAACACTGAAGCTTTCTTT; CDR3aa: CASSLRTGGFSNTEAFF; d_gene: TRBD1; j_gene: TRBJ1-1; abundance: -; v_gene: TRBV5-6
CDR3nt: TGCAGCGTTGGGCAAACGAACACCGGGGAGCTGTTTTTT; CDR3aa: CSVGQTNTGELFF; d_gene: -; j_gene: TRBJ2-2; abundance: -; v_gene: TRBV29-1
CDR3nt: TGTGCCAGCAGTTACTCCGGGACAGGGGGCATCTATGGCTACACCTTC; CDR3aa: CASSYSGTGGIYGYTF; d_gene: TRBD1; j_gene: TRBJ1-2; abundance: -; v_gene: TRBV6-5
CDR3nt: TGTGCCAGCAGTTACTCGTGGACTAGCGGCACCGGGGAGCTGTTTTTT; CDR3aa: CASSYSWTSGTGELFF; d_gene: TRBD2; j_gene: TRBJ2-2; abundance: -; v_gene: TRBV6-5
CDR3nt: TGTGCCAGCAGTCGGTGGGGGGGCCGGGGGAGCACAGATACGCAGTATTTT; CDR3aa: CASSRWGGRGSTDTQYF; d_gene: -; j_gene: TRBJ2-3; abundance: -; v_gene: TRBV6-2/TRBV6-3
CDR3nt: TGTGCCAGCAGCATTGGACGGAGGAGCACCATATATTTT; CDR3aa: CASSIGRRSTIYF; d_gene: -; j_gene: TRBJ1-3; abundance: -; v_gene: TRBV7-2
CDR3nt: TGTGCCAGCAGTGAATCAGACAGGGGGAGATCCGGGGAGCTGTTTTTT; CDR3aa: CASSESDRGRSGELFF; d_gene: TRBD1; j_gene: TRBJ2-2; abundance: -; v_gene: TRBV25-1
CDR3nt: TGTGCCAGCAGTTTAATGGGACAGGGCGGCTACACCTTC; CDR3aa: CASSLMGQGGYTF; d_gene: TRBD1; j_gene: TRBJ1-2; abundance: -; v_gene: TRBV28
CDR3nt: TGTGCCAGCAGCGTCCGTACTAATGAAAAACTGTTTTTT; CDR3aa: CASSVRTNEKLFF; d_gene: -; j_gene: TRBJ1-4; abundance: -; v_gene: TRBV27
CDR3nt: TGTGCCACCAGTGACTCCCCCACGGAGGCGGGGGTCTACGAGCAGTACTTC; CDR3aa: CATSDSPTEAGVYEQYF; d_gene: TRBD2; j_gene: TRBJ2-7; abundance: -; v_gene: TRBV24-1
CDR3nt: TGTGCCAGCAGCGTAGAACGGGACTATGGCTACACCTTC; CDR3aa: CASSVERDYGYTF; d_gene: -; j_gene: TRBJ1-2; abundance: -; v_gene: TRBV9
CDR3nt: TGTGCCAGCAGTGCGGGGCTCAATCAGCCCCAGCATTTT; CDR3aa: CASSAGLNQPQHF; d_gene: -; j_gene: TRBJ1-5; abundance: once; v_gene: TRBV6-6
CDR3nt: TGTGCCAGCAGCGCTCACAGGGGGTCATACGAGCAGTACTTC; CDR3aa: CASSAHRGSYEQYF; d_gene: TRBD1; j_gene: TRBJ2-7; abundance: -; v_gene: TRBV9
CDR3nt: TGTGCCAGCAGCCCCAGCGCGGGACGGTTGTTCTTC; CDR3aa: CASSPSAGRLFF; d_gene: -; j_gene: TRBJ2-1; abundance: -; v_gene: TRBV11-3
CDR3nt: TGTGCTAGTGGTTTGAACAGGTACACTGAAGCTTTCTTT; CDR3aa: CASGLNRYTEAFF; d_gene: -; j_gene: TRBJ1-1; abundance: -; v_gene: TRBV12-5
CDR3nt: TGTGCCAGCAGACAGAACCAAGAGACCCAGTACTTC; CDR3aa: CASRQNQETQYF; d_gene: -; j_gene: TRBJ2-5; abundance: once; v_gene: TRBV6-5
CDR3nt: TGTGCCAGCAGCAAAGGGGGCAGAACTTTAGGGGGCTATGGCTACACCTTC; CDR3aa: CASSKGGRTLGGYGYTF; d_gene: -; j_gene: TRBJ1-2; abundance: -; v_gene: TRBV21-1
CDR3nt: TGTGCCAGCAGCTTAAGTGGTACAGGAGCTTCGGGGGCCCAGTACTTC; CDR3aa: CASSLSGTGASGAQYF; d_gene: -; j_gene: TRBJ2-5; abundance: -; v_gene: TRBV7-2
CDR3nt: TGTGCCAGCAGCCAGGTGGGGGGACGTACTGAAGCTTTCTTT; CDR3aa: CASSQVGGRTEAFF; d_gene: -; j_gene: TRBJ1-1; abundance: -; v_gene: TRBV5-5
CDR3nt: TGTGCCAGTAGAAACCGGGACAGGGGGCTTGGCACTGAAGCTTTCTTT; CDR3aa: CASRNRDRGLGTEAFF; d_gene: TRBD1; j_gene: TRBJ1-1; abundance: -; v_gene: TRBV19